This is a list of T cell receptor beta chains from one sample in a study of OX40 agonist ivuxolimab in advanced cancers. Only in-frame clones appear in the TCRdb table, and some are missing; sequencing was by immunoSEQ multiplex PCR. The top ten clones hold around 0.76% of a sample with over 95,000 clones, about 90% of them seen once. The material was CD4+ or CD8+ T cells sorted from blood, obtained in a trial of the OX40 agonist ivuxolimab. These receptors all come from an adult with an advanced solid tumor such as melanoma, head and neck, liver or kidney cancer. Each CDR3 is given without its conserved first and last residue. A D gene is named only where the DNA matches it firmly.

d_gene,j_gene,v_gene,CDR3aa
.,TRBJ2-1,TRBV27,ASSLWMSSYNEQF
.,TRBJ1-1,TRBV28,ASSSTSTANTEAF
.,TRBJ2-6,TRBV7-3,ASSLTGIGSGANVLT
TRBD2,TRBJ2-5,TRBV30,AWSVTGRETQY
TRBD1,TRBJ1-5,TRBV30,AWSDGQGYQPQH
.,TRBJ1-5,TRBV28,ASSLPAESRPQH
.,TRBJ2-7,TRBV6-6,ASSGLLG
TRBD2,TRBJ2-3,TRBV19,ASSMWTGGPDTQY
.,TRBJ1-6,TRBV11-2,ASSLTDNSPLH
TRBD1,TRBJ2-4,TRBV7-8,ASSLRITGGWSKNIQY
.,TRBJ2-1,TRBV4-1,ANGRAPSSYNEQF
.,TRBJ1-4,TRBV30,AWSQGTSANEKLF
TRBD1,TRBJ2-7,TRBV5-1,ASSFGQGANEQY
TRBD1,TRBJ1-5,TRBV19,ASTPGGSHQPQH
.,TRBJ1-3,TRBV7-9,ASSSGVIGGNTIY
.,TRBJ2-4,TRBV23-1,ARLRRY
.,TRBJ1-3,TRBV6-4,ASLDSAGNTIY
.,TRBJ2-3,TRBV27,ASSSPGRDTQY
.,TRBJ1-1,TRBV20-1,SAARDIGAF
.,TRBJ1-2,TRBV7-2,ASSLYSSNYGYT
.,TRBJ2-3,TRBV10-3,AISESSTDTQY
.,TRBJ2-3,TRBV28,ASSLSPGLGTSTDTQY
.,TRBJ1-1,TRBV14,ASSQWTEAF
.,TRBJ2-2,TRBV23-1,ASSRRGRETTGELF
.,TRBJ1-4,TRBV7-9,ASSPKGERNEKLF
.,TRBJ2-1,TRBV7-2,ASSLVLDVGMSYNEQF
TRBD1,TRBJ2-1,TRBV6-1,ASSEQGALTNEQF
TRBD2,TRBJ2-3,TRBV28,ASRNGGAADTQY